This TCR beta chain was profiled in a study of T-cell memory formation after mild COVID-19. It was 5'RACE with constant-segment primers that produced the TCR alpha and TCR beta cDNA libraries, which carried sample barcodes and UMIs. TCRdb reprocessed the 5' RACE reads via MiXCR and lists one record per CDR3 protein. The sample lists under 450,000 distinct CDR3 sequences, roughly 14% occurring once. This clonotype came up many times. The V end lost 5 bases, the J end lost 1 base, and 8 bases lay between the germline ends. The CDR3 spans 13 residues. This chain links TRBV12-3 or TRBV12-4 with TRBJ1-1, with D possibly being TRBD1 (6 bases). The source material was PBMCs or a T cell subset sorted from them (not recorded which). This TCR derives from a man younger than 35 who had mild COVID-19 (a few samples of this study predate the infection). Cell type and time point are not known. The chain's CDR3 is CASSRDTNTEAFF. The CDR3 nucleotides read TGTGCCAGCAGTAGGGACACGAACACTGAAGCTTTCTTT.